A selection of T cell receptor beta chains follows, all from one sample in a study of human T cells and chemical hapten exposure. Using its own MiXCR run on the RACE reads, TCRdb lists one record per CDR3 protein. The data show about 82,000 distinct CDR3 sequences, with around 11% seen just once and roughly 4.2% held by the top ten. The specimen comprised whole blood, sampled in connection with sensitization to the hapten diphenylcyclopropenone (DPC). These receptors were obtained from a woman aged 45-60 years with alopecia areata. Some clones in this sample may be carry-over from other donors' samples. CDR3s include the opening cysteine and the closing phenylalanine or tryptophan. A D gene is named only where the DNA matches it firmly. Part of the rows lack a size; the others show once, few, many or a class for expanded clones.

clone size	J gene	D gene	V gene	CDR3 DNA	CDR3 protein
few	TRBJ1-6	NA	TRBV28	TGTGCCAGCAGTGCTCCGGAATATTCACCCCTCCACTTT	CASSAPEYSPLHF
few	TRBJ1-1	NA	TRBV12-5	TGTGCTAGTGGTTCACCCCCGAGAAACGAAGCTTTCTTT	CASGSPPRNEAFF
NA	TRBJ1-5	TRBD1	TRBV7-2	TGTGCCAGCAGTACTGGGACAGGGGCTTATAGCAATCAGCCCCAGCATTTT	CASSTGTGAYSNQPQHF
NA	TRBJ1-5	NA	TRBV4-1	TGCGCCAGCAGCCAAGGCGGAGGGGGCAATCAGCCCCAGCATTTT	CASSQGGGGNQPQHF
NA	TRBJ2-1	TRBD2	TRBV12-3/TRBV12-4	TGTGCCAGCAGTTTTTCTAGCGGGGGCTACAATGAGCAGTTCTTC	CASSFSSGGYNEQFF
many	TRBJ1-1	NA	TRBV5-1	TGCGCCAGCAGCTTCCAGGGTATTGAAGCTTTCTTT	CASSFQGIEAFF
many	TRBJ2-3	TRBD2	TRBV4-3	TGCGCCAGCAGCCATACCGGGGGGGCTGCAGATACGCAGTATTTT	CASSHTGGAADTQYF
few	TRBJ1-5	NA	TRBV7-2	TGTGCCAGCAGCCGGGACCTAAAGCCCCAGCATTTT	CASSRDLKPQHF
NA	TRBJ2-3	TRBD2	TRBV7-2	TGTGCCAGCAGCTTGATTAGCGGGGGGGCGGATACGCAGTATTTT	CASSLISGGADTQYF
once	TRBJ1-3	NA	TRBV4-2	TGTGCCAGCAGCCAAGAATCCGACGGAAACACCATATATTTT	CASSQESDGNTIYF
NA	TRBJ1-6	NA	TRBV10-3	TGTGCCATCAGCAGGGACCGGTCGTCACCCCTCCACTTT	CAISRDRSSPLHF
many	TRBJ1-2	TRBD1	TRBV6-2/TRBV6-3	TGTGCCAGCAGCAGGGGGAACTATGGCTACACCTTC	CASSRGNYGYTF
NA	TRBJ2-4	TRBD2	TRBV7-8	TGTGCCAGCAGCTTACAGAGCGGGGGAAACATTCAGTACTTC	CASSLQSGGNIQYF
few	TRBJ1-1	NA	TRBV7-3	TGTGCCAGCAGCCCCAAGACCGGGAACACTGAAGCTTTCTTT	CASSPKTGNTEAFF
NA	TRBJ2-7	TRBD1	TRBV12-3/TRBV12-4	TGTGCCAGCAGTTACCCTGGACAGGCGGAGAGGGAGCAGTACTTC	CASSYPGQAEREQYF
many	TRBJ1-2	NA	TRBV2	TGTGCCAGCAGTGAATTCCCTATGGTTGGCTACACCTTC	CASSEFPMVGYTF
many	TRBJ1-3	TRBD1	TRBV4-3	TGCGCCAGCAGCAGGGACAGGCCCGGAAACACCATATATTTT	CASSRDRPGNTIYF
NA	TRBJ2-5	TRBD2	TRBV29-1	TGCAGCGTTCATAGCGGGAGGGCCCCAGAGACCCAGTACTTC	CSVHSGRAPETQYF
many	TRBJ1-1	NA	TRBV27	TGTGCCAGCAGTACACACTTGAACACTGAAGCTTTCTTT	CASSTHLNTEAFF
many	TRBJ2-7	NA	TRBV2	TGTGCCAGCAGTGAAAGGGGCAACCTTTCCTACGAGCAGTACTTC	CASSERGNLSYEQYF
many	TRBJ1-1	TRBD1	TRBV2	TGTGCCGGAGACAGGGGGCTGGTGAACACTGAAGCTTTCTTT	CAGDRGLVNTEAFF
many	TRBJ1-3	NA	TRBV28	TGTGCCAGCAGAGACGGACTCAGGACCGGAAACACCATATATTTT	CASRDGLRTGNTIYF
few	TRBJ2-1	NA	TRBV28	TGTGCCAGCAGTTTAGCGGCCTCCTACAATGAGCAGTTCTTC	CASSLAASYNEQFF
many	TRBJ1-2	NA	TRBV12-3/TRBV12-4	TGTGCCAGCAGCGAGGATACCAACTATGGCTACACCTTC	CASSEDTNYGYTF
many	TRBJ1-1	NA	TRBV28	TGTGCCAGCAGTTCCCCAGGTGGAGGCCGGTGGACTGAAGCTTTCTTT	CASSSPGGGRWTEAFF
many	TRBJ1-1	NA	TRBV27	TGTGCCAGCAGTTTGGGGCCTTCGGGCACTGAAGCTTTCTTT	CASSLGPSGTEAFF